This T cell receptor (beta chain) was obtained from a study of T cell changes during pregnancy in multiple sclerosis. CDR3 length: 15 amino acids. Germline assignment: CDR1 SGHNT and CDR2 YYREEE (reference sequence). Trimming at V came to 2 bases and at J to 10 bases, leaving 9 bases not matched to a gene. TCRdb's table, derived via immunoSEQ multiplex PCR, lists solely in-frame clones and lacks some. The sample contains more than 55,000 clones, 91% of which appear only once. Sequenced here: peripheral blood, sampled after pregnancy. V and J are TRBV5-4 and TRBJ1-6, with 7 bases lining up with TRBD1. The receptor was derived from a female donor in good health, enrolled as a control in a pregnancy study. The CDR3 region is CASSLETGLVSPLHF. The CDR3 DNA reads as TGTGCCAGCAGCTTAGAGACAGGGCTCGTGTCACCCCTCCACTTT.